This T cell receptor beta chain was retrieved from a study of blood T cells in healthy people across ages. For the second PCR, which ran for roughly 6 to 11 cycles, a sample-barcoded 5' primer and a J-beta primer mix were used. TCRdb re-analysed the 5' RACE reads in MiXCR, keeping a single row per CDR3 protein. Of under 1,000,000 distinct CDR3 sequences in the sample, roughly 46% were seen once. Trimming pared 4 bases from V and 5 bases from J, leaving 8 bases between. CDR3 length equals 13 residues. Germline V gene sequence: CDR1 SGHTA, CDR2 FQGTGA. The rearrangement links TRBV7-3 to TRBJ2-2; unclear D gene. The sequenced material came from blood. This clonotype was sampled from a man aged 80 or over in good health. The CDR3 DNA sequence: TGTGCCAGCAGCTCCATGGGGACCGGGGAGCTGTTTTTT. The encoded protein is CASSSMGTGELFF.